Following are 13 T cell receptor beta chains from one sample sequenced in a study of blood T cells in healthy people across ages. Next came a second PCR, run for roughly 6 to 11 cycles, which used a sample-barcoded 5' primer along with a J-beta primer mix. TCRdb analysed the 5' RACE reads with MiXCR anew, one entry per CDR3 protein. Of about 780,000 distinct CDR3 sequences detected, 35% to 60% appear once; the ten largest clones hold 15% to 20%. Sequenced input: blood. The receptors originated from an elderly man in good health.

This clonotype was observed many times. The chain combines TRBV28 with TRBJ2-6; the D gene is possibly TRBD2 (5 bases). V was shortened by 4 bases and J by 3 bases, with 19 bases between the two germline ends. Germline V gene sequence: CDR1 MDHEN, CDR2 SYDVKM. This CDR3 has 18 residues. This chain's CDR3 is CASSSETGSLLGANVLTF. CDR3 nucleotides: TGTGCCAGCAGTTCCGAGACGGGGAGTCTACTTGGGGCCAACGTCCTGACTTTC.

This clonotype has just one count. The chain has TRBV6-6 and TRBJ2-7, with 7 bases that match TRBD1. The CDR3 extends over 14 amino acids. J gave up 0 bases and V 6 bases, and 5 bases lay outside the gene matches. CDR1 MNHNY and CDR2 SVGAGI come from the germline V gene (reference sequence). DNA of the CDR3: TGTGCCAGCAGGGACCCAGGGGGCTCCTACGAGCAGTACTTC. This gives the protein CASRDPGGSYEQYF.

The rearrangement links TRBV20-1 to TRBJ2-3; TRBD2 matches at 11 bases. The ends lost 5 bases at V and 9 bases at J; junction bases unmatched: 4. This CDR3 is 12 amino acids long. Germline CDR1 reads DFQATT; CDR2 reads SNEGSKA (reference sequence). CDR3 DNA: TGCAGTGCTGCGCGGACTAGCGGGACGCAGTATTTT. This sequence encodes CSAARTSGTQYF.

V usage is TRBV9 and J usage is TRBJ2-5; 7 nucleotides agree with TRBD2. Germline V gene lookup returns CDR1 SGDLS and CDR2 YYNGEE. The CDR3 extends over 15 amino acids. V shed 1 base and J 2 bases; nucleotides not matched to a gene: 5. CDR3 sequence (DNA): TGTGCCAGCAGCGTATTAGGAGCGGGGCAAGAGACCCAGTACTTC. Residues: CASSVLGAGQETQYF.

The chain couples TRBV7-8 to TRBJ2-1; TRBD1 matches 7 bases. Per the germline V gene, CDR1 is SGHVS and CDR2 is FQNEAQ. V lost 5 bases, J lost 13 bases, and 20 bases stayed unmatched. The CDR3 contains 16 residues. The CDR3 region is CASSPAGQATLGTQFF. Here the CDR3 DNA reads TGTGCCAGCAGCCCTGCTGGACAGGCGACACTGGGGACCCAGTTCTTC.

This clonotype was picked up a small number of times. The chain couples TRBV11-2 to TRBJ2-7; 11 bases line up with TRBD2. Germline trimming cut 5 bases from V and 0 bases from J; bases unmatched to any gene: 3. This CDR3 contains 15 residues. Germline V gene sequence: CDR1 SGHAT, CDR2 FQNNGV. CDR3 region: CASSKLAGASYEQYF. In DNA, the CDR3 is TGTGCCAGCAGCAAACTAGCGGGAGCCTCCTACGAGCAGTACTTC.

The V gene is TRBV12-3 or TRBV12-4, the J gene TRBJ2-3; a weak D match, TRBD1 (5 bases). Trimming cost V 1 base and J 3 bases, with 11 bases left between them. The CDR3 extends over 15 amino acids. The CDR3 DNA reads as TGTGCCAGCAGTTTAGGTGCGACAGTGACAGATACGCAGTATTTT. Encoded protein: CASSLGATVTDTQYF.

V and J are TRBV20-1 and TRBJ2-3; 8 bases line up with TRBD2. Germline V gene sequence: CDR1 DFQATT, CDR2 SNEGSKA (reference sequence). The CDR3 is made up of 12 amino acids. V lost 3 bases, J lost 9 bases, and 5 bases stayed unmatched. CDR3 amino acids: CSASLTSATQYF. In DNA, the CDR3 is TGCAGTGCTAGTCTGACTAGCGCAACGCAGTATTTT.

CDR3 bases: TGCAGTGCTCTGGAGTTCGGGCGCAGGAATTCACCCCTCCACTTT. Protein product: CSALEFGRRNSPLHF. This chain links TRBV20-1 with TRBJ1-6; D is ambiguous. The germline gives CDR1 DFQATT, CDR2 SNEGSKA (reference sequence). V was pared by 5 bases and J by 7 bases, with 18 bases between. The CDR3 has 15 amino acids.

The genes are TRBV7-8 and TRBJ2-5, with D possibly called TRBD1 or TRBD2 (7 bases each). The length of the CDR3 is 15 residues. Germline CDR1 reads SGHVS; CDR2 reads FQNEAQ. Trimming cost V 5 bases and J 11 bases, with 24 bases left between them. CDR3 loop: CASSPTTGRGNEQYF. CDR3 coding DNA: TGTGCCAGCAGCCCAACGACAGGGAGGGGCAATGAGCAGTACTTC.

This clonotype has just a few counts. V usage is TRBV5-1 and J usage is TRBJ1-2; TRBD1 matches at 7 bases. From germline, CDR1 is SGHRS and CDR2 YFSETQ. Trimming at V came to 0 bases and at J to 9 bases, leaving 5 bases not matched to a gene. The CDR3 length is 13 residues. The CDR3 sequence: CASSLDRGRSYTF. As DNA, the CDR3 is TGCGCCAGCAGCTTGGACAGGGGCAGGAGCTACACCTTC.

The chain has TRBV28 and TRBJ1-5, with D possibly TRBD1 on 5 matching bases. CDR1 is MDHEN, CDR2 SYDVKM, per germline. The CDR3 has 14 amino acids. V lost 6 bases, J lost 0 bases, and 9 bases lay in between. CDR3: CASSPGASNQPQHF. The CDR3, as DNA: TGTGCCAGCAGCCCCGGGGCTAGCAATCAGCCCCAGCATTTT.

This chain connects TRBV29-1 to TRBJ1-1; 8 bases line up with TRBD1. J lost 1 base, V lost 7 bases, and 5 bases had no gene match. The CDR3 extends over 13 amino acids. Germline CDR1 reads SQVTM; CDR2 reads ANQGSEA. For the CDR3, the DNA is TGCAGCGCTGCCGGACAGGGGAACACTGAAGCTTTCTTT. It is translated as CSAAGQGNTEAFF. Based on the CDR3 plus reference TRBV29-1 and TRBJ1-1, the full variable domain is SAVISQKPSRDICQRGTSLTIQCQVDSQVTMMFWYRQQPGQSLTLIATANQGSEATYESGFVIDKFPISRPNLTFSTLTVSNMSPEDSSIYLCSAAGQGNTEAFFGQGTRLTVV.